The sequence of this TCR beta chain was determined in a study of blood T cell repertoires in COVID-19. Generated by immunoSEQ multiplex PCR, the TCRdb table keeps only in-frame clones and is missing some. Counted here are over 250,000 clones, 80% to 90% occurring once; the ten biggest clones make up 5.3%. This clonotype was obtained from a woman aged 30 to 39 who had recovered from COVID-19. Sample: PBMCs or T cells enriched from blood (not recorded which).

CDR3 DNA: TGTGCCAGCACCAAACAGGGATATGAGCAGTTCTTC. Protein sequence: CASTKQGYEQFF. This chain connects TRBV7-2 to TRBJ2-1; possible D gene TRBD1, 6 bases. Looked up from germline, CDR1 is SGHTA and CDR2 is FQGNSA. This CDR3 region has 12 residues. The V gene lost 7 bases and the J gene lost 8 bases, with 12 bases spanning the gap.